The sequence of this TCR beta chain was determined in a study of regulatory T cells in long-lasting Graves disease. Notes on the study in general: Persistent patients had a count of shared public clonotypes (approximately 3,000) that exceeded that of new patients (around 960).

To note about this clonotype: Its antigen is undetermined.

Time point reported: persistent/refractory GD, antithyroid drugs over 5 years with positive TRAb. Preparation of the TCR library used RNA extracted from PBMCs. Arm-PCR of CDR3 regions with iRepertoire HTBI primers generated TCR beta libraries. TCRdb reprocessed the multiplex PCR reads via MiXCR and lists one record per CDR3 protein. Here the sample spans 400,000 to 500,000 distinct CDR3 sequences, more than 20% being singletons. V was shortened by 7 bases and J by 2 bases, with 8 bases between the two germline ends. Germline V gives CDR1 MNHEY, CDR2 SVGEGT. The CDR3 loop spans 12 amino acids. Specimen: peripheral blood mononuclear cells (PBMCs), collected when the disease was refractory, from a patient treated with antithyroid drugs. V gene TRBV6-2 or TRBV6-3 combines with J gene TRBJ1-1; D is unclear. This clonotype was sampled from a female donor with Graves disease. This chain's CDR3 is CASIAGNTEAFF. The CDR3 coding sequence is TGTGCCAGCATCGCAGGTAACACTGAAGCTTTCTTT.